These T cell receptor beta chains were read from a single sample in a study of OX40 agonist ivuxolimab in advanced cancers. Using immunoSEQ multiplex PCR, the repertoire was profiled, and TCRdb retains in-frame clones only, with some absent. Seen here are some 19,000 clones, about 87% observed once, and the top ten hold under 35%. Sequenced material: CD4+ or CD8+ T cells sorted from blood, taken in a trial of the OX40 agonist ivuxolimab. These receptors all come from an adult with an advanced solid tumor such as melanoma, head and neck, liver or kidney cancer. The CDR3 runs from the conserved cysteine through the conserved F or W. The order of the fields is D gene, V gene, J gene, CDR3 length, clone size, CDR3 DNA, CDR3 protein. A D gene is named only where the DNA matches it firmly. Some rows have no size entry. The others give once, few or many, or a class for an expanded clone.

>NA|TRBV2|TRBJ1-2|12|few
TGTGCCAGCAACTCTCTCAGGGGTGGCTACACCTTC
CASNSLRGGYTF
>TRBD2|TRBV27|TRBJ2-1|17|NA
TGTGCCAGCAGTTTATTGGGGACTAGCGGGCCTTACAATGAGCAGTTCTTC
CASSLLGTSGPYNEQFF
>TRBD2|TRBV14|TRBJ2-3|20|NA
TGTGCCAGCAGCTACTCCCGTGGACTAGCGGGAGGCCGGAGCACAGATACGCAGTATTTT
CASSYSRGLAGGRSTDTQYF
>NA|TRBV23-1|TRBJ1-1|11|few
TGCGCCAGCAGGCCGAGTGCTCGGGCTTTCTTT
CASRPSARAFF
>NA|TRBV6-5|TRBJ2-3|13|NA
TGTGCCAGCAGTTACTACTACACAGATACGCAGTATTTT
CASSYYYTDTQYF
>TRBD2|TRBV7-2|TRBJ2-1|14|NA
TGTGCCAGCAGCAAGGCGGGGGGGAGGGCGGAGCAGTTCTTC
CASSKAGGRAEQFF
>TRBD2|TRBV7-2|TRBJ2-3|16|NA
TGTGCCAGCAGCTTACAAAGCGGACCCGGGGGGGATACGCAGTATTTT
CASSLQSGPGGDTQYF
>TRBD2|TRBV6-5|TRBJ2-2|16|once
TGTGCCAGCAGTTACTCACTAGCGGGAGGCACCGGGGAGCTGTTTTTT
CASSYSLAGGTGELFF
>TRBD1|TRBV10-3|TRBJ1-4|14|NA
TGTGCCATCAGCCCGACAGGGGGCCTGGAAAAACTGTTTTTT
CAISPTGGLEKLFF
>TRBD1|TRBV13|TRBJ2-1|17|NA
TGTGCCAGCAGTCCCACTCCCGGGACAGGGTTGATAAATGAGCAGTTCTTC
CASSPTPGTGLINEQFF
>NA|TRBV19|TRBJ1-5|16|NA
TGTGCCAGTAGTATTGGGTTGGGGGGCTGGGCTCAGCCCCAGCATTTT
CASSIGLGGWAQPQHF
>NA|TRBV28|TRBJ1-3|17|NA
TGTGCCAGCAGTTCGAGGTTTTGGACAGTCTCTGGAAACACCATATATTTT
CASSSRFWTVSGNTIYF
>TRBD2|TRBV7-6|TRBJ2-3|15|NA
TGTGCCAGCAGCCGGACTAGCGGGAACACAGATACGCAGTATTTT
CASSRTSGNTDTQYF
>NA|TRBV30|TRBJ2-3|14|few
TGTGCCTGGAGTTGGGACCAGAACACAGATACGCAGTATTTT
CAWSWDQNTDTQYF
>NA|TRBV7-9|TRBJ2-2|12|NA
TGTGCCAGCAGTAAAAACACCGGGGAGCTGTTTTTT
CASSKNTGELFF
>NA|TRBV9|TRBJ1-2|14|NA
TGTGCCAGCAGCGTAGGGGACGGAGACTATGGCTACACCTTC
CASSVGDGDYGYTF
>NA|TRBV7-8|TRBJ2-6|15|once
TGTGCCAGCAGCTTAGACCTTGGGGGGGCCAACGTCCTGACTTTC
CASSLDLGGANVLTF
>NA|TRBV6-4|TRBJ1-5|14|medium-sized
TGTGCCAGCAGAGTCGGACAGAACAATCAGCCCCAGCATTTT
CASRVGQNNQPQHF
>NA|TRBV28|TRBJ1-5|14|NA
TGTGCCAGCAATCCCCCGAGAGTCAATCAGCCCCAGCATTTT
CASNPPRVNQPQHF
>NA|TRBV4-1|TRBJ2-6|21|NA
TGCGCCAGCAGCCAAGAAGTTAGTTTAGGGACGCCGGGGGGCGGGGCCAACGTCCTGACTTTC
CASSQEVSLGTPGGGANVLTF
>TRBD2|TRBV27|TRBJ2-1|13|NA
TGTGCCAGCGGACTAGCGGGTTACAATGAGCAGTTCTTC
CASGLAGYNEQFF
>NA|TRBV7-2|TRBJ1-3|15|once
TGTGCCAGCAGTGTCACCGGGGCGCTTGGAAACACCATATATTTT
CASSVTGALGNTIYF
>NA|TRBV30|TRBJ1-5|13|NA
TGTGCCTGGAGTGGGTCTGGGGACCAGCCCCAGCATTTT
CAWSGSGDQPQHF
>TRBD2|TRBV28|TRBJ2-5|14|NA
TGTGCCAGCAGTTTCTCCGGGGGGTGGGAGACCCAGTACTTC
CASSFSGGWETQYF
>TRBD1|TRBV7-6|TRBJ2-7|13|NA
TGTGCCAGCAGCTCGGGACAGATCTACGAGCAGTACTTC
CASSSGQIYEQYF
>NA|TRBV4-3|TRBJ1-2|14|NA
TGCGCCAGCAGCCAAGAATCAGGGTTGCTTGGCTACACCTTC
CASSQESGLLGYTF
>TRBD1|TRBV11-2|TRBJ2-7|18|NA
TGTGCCAGCAGCTTAGAAATCTCCGGGACAGGGGTATCCTACGAGCAGTACTTC
CASSLEISGTGVSYEQYF
>NA|TRBV6-1|TRBJ1-2|16|NA
TGTGCCAGCAGTGAAGCGGTCAGGTTCTCAGTAGGTGGCTACACCTTC
CASSEAVRFSVGGYTF
>TRBD1|TRBV5-1|TRBJ1-2|14|NA
TGCGCCAGCAGCTGGGGGACAGGGAACTATGGCTACACCTTC
CASSWGTGNYGYTF
>TRBD1|TRBV5-6|TRBJ1-1|13|NA
TGTGCCAGCAGCCGGGGAGGACAGGCGGAAGCTTTCTTT
CASSRGGQAEAFF
>NA|TRBV14|TRBJ2-7|13|NA
TGTGCCAGCAGCCAGACTACCACCTACGAGCAGTACTTC
CASSQTTTYEQYF
>TRBD2|TRBV28|TRBJ2-1|15|NA
TGTGCCAGCAGTTTAGGCGGGAGCTCCTACAATGAGCAGTTCTTC
CASSLGGSSYNEQFF
>TRBD2|TRBV7-3|TRBJ2-1|14|NA
TGTGCCAGCAGCTTAGAGGGAGGGCCCGGTGAGCAGTTCTTC
CASSLEGGPGEQFF
>TRBD2|TRBV6-4|TRBJ2-3|14|NA
TGTGCCAGCAGTGACGGGACTAGCGCAGATACGCAGTATTTT
CASSDGTSADTQYF
>TRBD2|TRBV5-1|TRBJ2-1|16|NA
TGCGCCAGCAGCCCCTTGGTAGCGGGAGCCTACAATGAGCAGTTCTTC
CASSPLVAGAYNEQFF
>NA|TRBV6-5|TRBJ2-1|13|NA
TGTGCCAGCAGTTACAAAGACTACAATGAGCAGTTCTTC
CASSYKDYNEQFF
>NA|TRBV9|TRBJ2-2|16|NA
TGTGCCAGCAGCGTAGAGGGACAAGAGATTTTCGGGGAGCTGTTTTTT
CASSVEGQEIFGELFF
>TRBD2|TRBV7-8|TRBJ2-1|17|NA
TGTGCCAGCAGCGAACTCAGCGGGAGGGGGTCCTACAATGAGCAGTTCTTC
CASSELSGRGSYNEQFF
>NA|TRBV30|TRBJ1-1|13|NA
TGTGCCTGGAGTCGAGGGCGGTCCACTGAAGCTTTCTTT
CAWSRGRSTEAFF
>TRBD2|TRBV7-2|TRBJ2-3|16|NA
TGTGCCAGCAGCCGAGTGCTGTCTAGCGGGAGCGTTACGCAGTATTTT
CASSRVLSSGSVTQYF
>NA|TRBV15|TRBJ2-7|13|NA
TGTGCCACCAGCTTGGACAAGTCCTACGAGCAGTACTTC
CATSLDKSYEQYF
>NA|TRBV19|TRBJ2-7|14|NA
TGTGCCAGTAGTAATGGGGACGGATCCTACGAGCAGTACTTC
CASSNGDGSYEQYF
>NA|TRBV7-2|TRBJ2-1|15|NA
TGTGCCAGCAGCTTTGGGCAGGGCCACTACAATGAGCAGTTCTTC
CASSFGQGHYNEQFF
>TRBD1|TRBV5-5|TRBJ2-7|13|NA
TGTGCCAGCACCGGGACAGGGGTCTGGGAGCAGTACTTC
CASTGTGVWEQYF
>NA|TRBV7-2|TRBJ2-7|14|NA
TGTGCCAGCAGCTCGGGAGCTGGGTCCTACGAGCAGTACTTC
CASSSGAGSYEQYF
>TRBD2|TRBV11-2|TRBJ2-1|15|NA
TGTGCCAGCAGCGTATATAGCGGGATGGGGGGTGAGCAGTTCTTC
CASSVYSGMGGEQFF
>TRBD2|TRBV10-2|TRBJ2-3|14|NA
TGCGCCACCCTACTAGCGGGAGTGGCAGATACGCAGTATTTT
CATLLAGVADTQYF
>TRBD1|TRBV5-5|TRBJ1-1|17|NA
TGTGCCAGCAGCCCGCCTGTCACAGGGGGGTCGGACACTGAAGCTTTCTTT
CASSPPVTGGSDTEAFF
>NA|TRBV4-1|TRBJ2-7|16|NA
TGCGCCAGCAGCCAAGGGTTCGGGGGTGCGGCCTACGAGCAGTACTTC
CASSQGFGGAAYEQYF
>NA|TRBV4-3|TRBJ2-1|15|NA
TGCGCCAGCAGCCAAGATACAGGGCCTTACAATGAGCAGTTCTTC
CASSQDTGPYNEQFF
>NA|TRBV9|TRBJ2-5|15|NA
TGTGCCAGCAGCGCCTCCTCCGCCCCTTCAGAGACCCAGTACTTC
CASSASSAPSETQYF
>NA|TRBV5-1|TRBJ1-1|18|NA
TGCGCCAGCAGCTTGATCGTAGGGGGAGGCAGACCGAACACTGAAGCTTTCTTT
CASSLIVGGGRPNTEAFF
>NA|TRBV4-3|TRBJ1-4|16|NA
TGCGCCAGCAGCCAAGATGGGGGGACCAATAATGAAAAACTGTTTTTT
CASSQDGGTNNEKLFF
>TRBD2|TRBV5-8|TRBJ2-1|18|NA
TGTGCCAGCAGCCCCTGGACTAGCGGGACCAGCTCCTACAATGAGCAGTTCTTC
CASSPWTSGTSSYNEQFF
>TRBD2|TRBV28|TRBJ2-1|15|NA
TGTGCCAGCAGTTTCACTAGCGGGATGTACAATGAGCAGTTCTTC
CASSFTSGMYNEQFF
>TRBD2|TRBV5-1|TRBJ2-7|14|NA
TGCGCCAGCAGCTTGTTCGGCGGGAGCTACGAGCAGTACTTC
CASSLFGGSYEQYF
>NA|TRBV19|TRBJ1-5|13|NA
TGTGCCAGTAGTATAGGCAGGAACCAGCCCCAGCATTTT
CASSIGRNQPQHF
>TRBD2|TRBV11-1|TRBJ2-1|13|NA
TGTGCCAGCAGCCCAGAACTAGCGGGGGAGCAGTTCTTC
CASSPELAGEQFF
>TRBD1|TRBV28|TRBJ1-2|15|NA
TGTGCCAGCAGTCCCGACAGGGGAACATCCTATGGCTACACCTTC
CASSPDRGTSYGYTF